This TCR beta chain was documented in a study of T cells in Graves' hyperthyroidism and ophthalmopathy. Overall study findings and caveats: In the analysis, a 13 V-J model separated ophthalmopathy from stable hyperthyroidism. Most clonotypes expanded in thyroid above 0.001 were likewise present in blood. Model output signaled ophthalmopathy a median approximately 6 months ahead of onset.

Germline V gene lookup returns CDR1 WNHNN and CDR2 SYGVQD (reference sequence). V was trimmed by 0 bases and J by 2 bases, leaving 13 bases between them. This CDR3 has 16 residues. Patients were excluded for uncontrolled infection, other autoimmune disease, pregnancy or lactation. Template material for amplifying TCR beta CDR3 regions consisted of RNA transcripts. In the first-round RT-PCR of the TCR CDR3, the HTBI primer set was used. TCRdb re-derived calls from the multiplex PCR reads in MiXCR, one entry per CDR3 protein. The repertoire holds roughly 570,000 distinct CDR3 sequences, roughly 50% seen once, with 15% to 20% in the top ten. Comments on this clonotype: Its antigen is not known.

The sequence was obtained from an adult woman with Graves' disease, either hyperthyroidism or ophthalmopathy (not recorded which). The chain uses TRBV10-1 and TRBJ2-5, with D unresolved. Sequencing was performed on peripheral blood or thyroid tissue (not recorded which). The CDR3, as DNA: TGCGCCAGCAGTGAGTCATCCACCAGCTCACAAGAGACCCAGTACTTC. This sequence encodes CASSESSTSSQETQYF.